This TCR beta chain came from a study of OX40 agonist ivuxolimab in advanced cancers. Background on the whole study: Ivuxolimab, which targeted the costimulatory receptor OX40 (CD134), was an agonistic, fully human IgG2 monoclonal antibody. Of the approximately 50 dose-escalation patients, hepatocellular carcinoma was present in around 19, melanoma in roughly 15, renal cell carcinoma in 9 and head and neck cancer in 9. Partial responses occurred in three dose-escalation patients: two with cutaneous melanoma and one with hepatocellular carcinoma. The monotherapy dose-escalation portion (N = 52 patients) of the phase I ivuxolimab trial is reported in the paper. Patients were allowed to have had prior anti-PD-1, anti-PD-L1 or anti-CTLA-4 therapy, and approximately 39% of the dose-escalation patients had been treated with checkpoint inhibitors. The dose-escalation cohort was 82.7% male with a mean age of approximately 60 years, ranging from 23 to 79. The point of sequencing TCRbeta in the periphery was to test whether ivuxolimab changed TCR sequence diversity and drove clonal T-cell expansion. Intravenous ivuxolimab was administered to patients every 2 weeks at six dose levels: 0.01, 0.1, 0.3, 1.5, 3 and 10 mg/kg.

The trial excluded patients who had a history of autoimmune disease or were on systemic immunosuppression. In every dose cohort, peripheral blood was drawn for TCR sequencing at baseline, cycle 4 day 1, and cycle 7 day 1. Samples came from an open-label, multicenter, first-in-human phase I dose-escalation trial of ivuxolimab. Adults with locally advanced or metastatic melanoma, renal cell, hepatocellular, or head and neck squamous cell carcinoma were enrolled in the trial. Before TCR sequencing, CD4+ T cells and CD8+ T cells were sorted from peripheral blood as separate populations. Counted from cysteine to phenylalanine, this CDR3 has 13 amino acids. Of all the DNA, just the CDR3 is kept, 39 bases in frame from base 1. Cut back by 5 bases and 3 bases, the V and J ends lie 11 bases apart. Reading the germline V gene (reference sequence) gives CDR1 LNHNV and CDR2 YYDKDF. Genomic DNA was extracted from sorted cells for sequencing of the TCRbeta CDR3 region. The immunoSEQ Assay was used for sequencing of TCRbeta CDR3 regions. In TCRdb, the immuneACCESS table is reduced to in-frame sequences with V and J assigned. These tables do not hold every clone; where another copy was compared, an unresolved V gene accounts for under half, and the others remain unexplained. This sample holds 9,500 to 15,000 clones; roughly 77% were observed only once. The leading ten clones occupy around 15% of the sample.

As regards this clone: Its binding antigen is unknown. No much larger clone is present one base from it, and per-base qualities are unavailable.

Here is what the overall study found, with its caveats: Low levels of normalized T-cell clonal expansion were also seen in some nonresponding patients. In partial responders in the 0.1-3.0 mg/kg groups, normalized peripheral clonal expansion was found to be among the lowest, especially among CD8+ T cells. Clonal expansion of both CD4+ and CD8+ blood T cells was observed from baseline to week 6 at doses 0.1 to 3.0 mg/kg. Which antigens the clonally expanded peripheral T cells were specific for was not determined. On average, CD8+ T cells showed more expanded clones than CD4+ T cells after ivuxolimab.

The specimen comprised CD4+ or CD8+ T cells sorted from blood, sampled in a trial of the OX40 agonist ivuxolimab. The sequence links TRBV15 to TRBJ2-7; TRBD1 is a weak D gene call, 6 bases matching. The TCR comes from an adult with an advanced solid tumor such as melanoma, head and neck, liver or kidney cancer. CDR3 sequence: CATSPGTSYEQYF. Read as DNA, the sequence is TGTGCCACCAGCCCCGGGACAAGCTACGAGCAGTACTTC.